The entry below describes one T cell receptor (beta chain). The length of the CDR3 is 16 residues. V lost 0 bases and J lost 0; bases outside the gene matches: 3. The germline V gene has CDR1 SGHRS and CDR2 YFSETQ. The data were taken from a study of blood T cell repertoires in COVID-19. The assay was immunoSEQ multiplex PCR, and TCRdb's table has in-frame clones only and misses some. Here the sample spans under 200,000 clones, about 74% being singletons. Sequences were obtained from peripheral blood. This TCR came from a man in his sixties with acute or convalescent COVID-19. The chain carries TRBV5-1 and TRBJ2-1, with TRBD2 matching over 7 bases. The CDR3 protein is CASSLVGGSSYNEQFF. CDR3 sequence (DNA): TGCGCCAGCAGCTTGGTGGGCGGGAGCTCCTACAATGAGCAGTTCTTC.